This is a list of T cell receptor beta chains from one sample in a study of T cells in Graves' hyperthyroidism and ophthalmopathy. TCRdb passed the multiplex PCR reads through MiXCR, listing each CDR3 protein once. Here the sample spans nearly 750,000 distinct CDR3 sequences, under 45% being singletons. What was sequenced was blood. The receptors come from a middle-aged woman with Graves' hyperthyroidism. CDR3s include the opening cysteine and the closing phenylalanine or tryptophan. D genes are given only for firm matches. Rows may omit the clone size; those that give it use once, few, many or a size class.

TRBD1,-,15,TRBJ2-3,TRBV7-9,TGTGCCAGCAGCTTAGCGACAGGGGGCACAGATACGCAGTATTTT,CASSLATGGTDTQYF
TRBD2,many,17,TRBJ2-5,TRBV7-9,TGTGCCAGCAGGACAAGGGAACTAGCGGCAACGCAAGAGACCCAGTACTTC,CASRTRELAATQETQYF
-,-,15,TRBJ2-7,TRBV7-9,TGCGCCAGCAGCCATCGGGACTCCGGTTCCTACGAGCAGTACTTC,CASSHRDSGSYEQYF
-,few,13,TRBJ1-2,TRBV6-6,TGTGCCAGCAGTTACCGCACCCACTATGGCTACACCTTC,CASSYRTHYGYTF
-,many,13,TRBJ2-7,TRBV7-2,TGTGCCAGCAGCTTAGGCGGAACCTACGAGCAGTACTTC,CASSLGGTYEQYF
-,-,16,TRBJ1-1,TRBV6-5,TGTGCCAGCAGTTACTCCCAGATGGACCTGAACACTGAAGCTTTCTTT,CASSYSQMDLNTEAFF
-,many,13,TRBJ1-2,TRBV25-1,TGTGCCAGCAGGGACAGTTTGTTCCATGGCTACACCTTC,CASRDSLFHGYTF
TRBD1,many,14,TRBJ2-7,TRBV10-2,TGCGCCAGCAGTCGACAGGGGGCTGAGTACGAGCAGTACTTC,CASSRQGAEYEQYF
-,many,14,TRBJ1-2,TRBV29-1,TGCAGCGTTGAAGTGACGCAGGAATACTATGGCTACACCTTC,CSVEVTQEYYGYTF
-,few,9,TRBJ1-2,TRBV20-1,TGCAGTGCGGGCTATGGCTACACCTTC,CSAGYGYTF
TRBD2,many,18,TRBJ2-5,TRBV7-9,TGTGCCAGCAGGGGAGGCAGGCGGGCAACTAGCGGGAAGGAGACCCAGTACTTC,CASRGGRRATSGKETQYF
-,few,15,TRBJ1-3,TRBV7-9,TGTGCCAGCAGTTTAGACACTTTCCTGGGAAACACCATATATTTT,CASSLDTFLGNTIYF
TRBD1,many,13,TRBJ1-1,TRBV24-1,TGTGCCACCAGTCAGGGGGCGAACACTGAAGCTTTCTTT,CATSQGANTEAFF
-,many,13,TRBJ2-6,TRBV20-1,TGCAGTGCTCTAGTGTCTGGGGCCAACGTCCTGACTTTC,CSALVSGANVLTF
-,-,18,TRBJ2-7,TRBV7-2,TGCGCCAGCAGCCCGAACAAAGACGGCAGAGTCCTCTCCTACGAGCAGTACTTC,CASSPNKDGRVLSYEQYF
-,-,17,TRBJ2-3,TRBV11-2,TGTGCCAGCAGCCCCCCCCTGCCCGGTGAGGGCACAGATACGCAGTATTTT,CASSPPLPGEGTDTQYF
-,few,17,TRBJ2-2,TRBV11-2,TGCGCCAGCAGCCAATCGGCGCGCGAGGGCTTAGAGGGCGAGCTGTTTTTT,CASSQSAREGLEGELFF